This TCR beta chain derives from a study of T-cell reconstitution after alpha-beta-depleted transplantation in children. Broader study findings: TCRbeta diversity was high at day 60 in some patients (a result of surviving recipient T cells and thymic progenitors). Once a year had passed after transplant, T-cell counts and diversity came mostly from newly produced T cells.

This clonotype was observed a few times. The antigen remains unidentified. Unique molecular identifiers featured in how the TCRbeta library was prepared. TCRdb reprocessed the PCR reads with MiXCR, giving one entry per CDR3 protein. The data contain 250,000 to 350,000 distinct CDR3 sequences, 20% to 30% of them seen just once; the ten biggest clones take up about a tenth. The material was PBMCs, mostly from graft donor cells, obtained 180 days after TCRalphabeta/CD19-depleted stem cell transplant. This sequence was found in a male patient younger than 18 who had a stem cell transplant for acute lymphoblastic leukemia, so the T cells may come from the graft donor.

The CDR3 nucleotides are TGTGCCAGCAGCAGGGGGCAGGGGGCCTACAATGAGCAGTTCTTC. Residues: CASSRGQGAYNEQFF. The V and J genes are TRBV12-3 or TRBV12-4 and TRBJ2-1; 8 positions agree with TRBD1. The ends lost 6 bases at V and 2 bases at J; junction bases unmatched: 6. The CDR3 is made up of 15 amino acids.